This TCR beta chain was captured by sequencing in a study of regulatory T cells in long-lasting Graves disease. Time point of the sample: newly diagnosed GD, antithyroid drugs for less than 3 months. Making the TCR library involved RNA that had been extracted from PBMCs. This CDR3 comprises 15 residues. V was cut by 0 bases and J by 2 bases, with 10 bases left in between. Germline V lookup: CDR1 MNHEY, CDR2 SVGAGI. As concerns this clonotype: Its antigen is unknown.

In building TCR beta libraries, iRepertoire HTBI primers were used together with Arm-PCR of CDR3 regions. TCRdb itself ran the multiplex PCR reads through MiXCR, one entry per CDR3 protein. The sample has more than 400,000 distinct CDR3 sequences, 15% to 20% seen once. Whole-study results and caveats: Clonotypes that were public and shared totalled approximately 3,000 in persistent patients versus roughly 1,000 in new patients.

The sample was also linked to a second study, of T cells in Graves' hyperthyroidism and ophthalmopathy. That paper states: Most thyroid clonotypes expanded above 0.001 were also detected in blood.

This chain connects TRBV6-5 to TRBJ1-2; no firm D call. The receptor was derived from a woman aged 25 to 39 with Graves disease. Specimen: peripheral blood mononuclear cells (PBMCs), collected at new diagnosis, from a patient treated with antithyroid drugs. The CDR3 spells CASSYSADPNYGYTF. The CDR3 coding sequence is TGTGCCAGCAGTTACTCGGCCGACCCCAACTATGGCTACACCTTC.